This TCR beta chain is from a study of blood T cell repertoires in COVID-19. Only in-frame clones appear in the TCRdb table, and some are missing; sequencing was by immunoSEQ multiplex PCR. The table has 180,000 or so clones, 70% to 90% seen once. The CDR3 contains 12 residues. The germline gives CDR1 SEHNR, CDR2 FQNEAQ (reference sequence). The ends were cut back, 11 bases at V and 2 bases at J, with 12 bases in the middle. The source is a man between 60 and 75 years old with acute or convalescent COVID-19. Sequencing was carried out using peripheral blood. The chain recombines TRBV7-9 with TRBJ2-5, with a tentative D call TRBD2 (7 bases). The chain's CDR3 is CAGGGGQETQYF. Here the CDR3 DNA reads TGTGCCGGCGGGGGCGGGCAAGAGACCCAGTACTTC.